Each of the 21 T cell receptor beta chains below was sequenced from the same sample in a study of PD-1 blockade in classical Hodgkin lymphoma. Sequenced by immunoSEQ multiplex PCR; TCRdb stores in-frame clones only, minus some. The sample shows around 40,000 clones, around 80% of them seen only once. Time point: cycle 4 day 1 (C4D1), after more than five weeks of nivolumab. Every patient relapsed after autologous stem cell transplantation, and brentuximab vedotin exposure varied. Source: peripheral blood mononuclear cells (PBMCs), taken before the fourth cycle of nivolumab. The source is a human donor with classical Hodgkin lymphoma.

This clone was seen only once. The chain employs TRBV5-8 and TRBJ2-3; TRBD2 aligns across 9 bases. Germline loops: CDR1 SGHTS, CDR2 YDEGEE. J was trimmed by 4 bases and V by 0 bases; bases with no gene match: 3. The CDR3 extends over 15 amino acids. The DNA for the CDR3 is TGTGCCAGCAGCTTGGGCGCGGGGGGGCCAGATACGCAGTATTTT. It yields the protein CASSLGAGGPDTQYF.

In DNA form, the CDR3 reads TGCAGCGTTGGGGCAACAGGGGCCTACGAGCAGTACTTC. Amino acids: CSVGATGAYEQYF. The chain links TRBV29-1 to TRBJ2-7, with 7 positions matching TRBD1. With 4 bases clipped from V and 2 bases from J, the junction kept 5 bases outside the gene matches. This CDR3 has 13 residues. The V gene's germline CDR1 is SQVTM and CDR2 ANQGSEA.

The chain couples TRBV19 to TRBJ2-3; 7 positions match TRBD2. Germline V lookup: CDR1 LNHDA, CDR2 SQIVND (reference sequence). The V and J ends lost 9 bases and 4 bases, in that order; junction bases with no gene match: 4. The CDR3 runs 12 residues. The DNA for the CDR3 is TGTGCCAGCGCTAGCGGTTCAGATACGCAGTATTTT. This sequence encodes CASASGSDTQYF.

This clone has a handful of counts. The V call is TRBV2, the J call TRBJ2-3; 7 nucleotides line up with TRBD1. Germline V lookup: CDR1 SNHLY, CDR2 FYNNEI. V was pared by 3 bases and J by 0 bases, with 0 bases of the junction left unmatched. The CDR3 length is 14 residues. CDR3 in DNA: TGTGCCAGCAGTGAGGGACAGAGCACAGATACGCAGTATTTT. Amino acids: CASSEGQSTDTQYF.

CDR3 nucleotide sequence: TGTGCCAGCTCACCACCGGCAGGGGGCAGGGGAGAGACCCAGTACTTC. It codes for CASSPPAGGRGETQYF. V is TRBV18 and J is TRBJ2-5; 8 positions agree with TRBD1. Looked up from germline, CDR1 is KGHSH and CDR2 is LQKENI. The CDR3 extends over 16 amino acids. The V and J ends lost 0 bases and 4 bases, in that order; junction bases with no gene match: 7.

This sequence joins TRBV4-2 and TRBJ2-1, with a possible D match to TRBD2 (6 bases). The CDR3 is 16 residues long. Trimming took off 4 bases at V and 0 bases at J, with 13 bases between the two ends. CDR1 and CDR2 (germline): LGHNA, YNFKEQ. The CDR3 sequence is CASSLAGGSSYNEQFF. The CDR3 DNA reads TGTGCCAGCAGCCTAGCTGGGGGGAGCTCCTACAATGAGCAGTTCTTC.

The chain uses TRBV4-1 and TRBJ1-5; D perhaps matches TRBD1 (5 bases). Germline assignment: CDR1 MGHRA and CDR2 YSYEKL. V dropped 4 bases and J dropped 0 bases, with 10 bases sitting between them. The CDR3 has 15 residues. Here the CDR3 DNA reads TGCGCCAGCAGCCTGGGACCGAATAGCAATCAGCCCCAGCATTTT. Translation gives CASSLGPNSNQPQHF.

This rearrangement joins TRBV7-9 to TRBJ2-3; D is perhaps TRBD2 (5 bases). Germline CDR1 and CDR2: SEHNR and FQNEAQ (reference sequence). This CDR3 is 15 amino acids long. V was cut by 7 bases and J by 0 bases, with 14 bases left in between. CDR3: CASNPWGASTDTQYF. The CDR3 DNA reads TGTGCCAGCAACCCCTGGGGAGCTAGCACAGATACGCAGTATTTT.

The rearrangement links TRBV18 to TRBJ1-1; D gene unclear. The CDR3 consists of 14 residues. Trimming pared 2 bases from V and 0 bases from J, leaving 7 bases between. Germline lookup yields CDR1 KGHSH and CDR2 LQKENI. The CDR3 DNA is TGTGCCAGCTCACCAAGTCGGGTGAACACTGAAGCTTTCTTT. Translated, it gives CASSPSRVNTEAFF.

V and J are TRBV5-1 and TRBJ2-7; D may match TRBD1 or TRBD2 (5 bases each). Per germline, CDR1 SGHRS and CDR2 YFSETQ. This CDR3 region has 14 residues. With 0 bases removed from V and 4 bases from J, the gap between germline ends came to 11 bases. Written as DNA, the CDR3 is TGCGCCAGCAGCTTGGGAGGGGACGGGTACGAGCAGTACTTC. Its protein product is CASSLGGDGYEQYF.

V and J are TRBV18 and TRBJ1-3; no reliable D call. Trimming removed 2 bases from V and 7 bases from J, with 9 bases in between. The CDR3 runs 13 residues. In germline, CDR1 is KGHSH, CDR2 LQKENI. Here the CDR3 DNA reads TGTGCCAGCTCACCAAAAGTCAGGAACACCATATATTTT. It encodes CASSPKVRNTIYF.

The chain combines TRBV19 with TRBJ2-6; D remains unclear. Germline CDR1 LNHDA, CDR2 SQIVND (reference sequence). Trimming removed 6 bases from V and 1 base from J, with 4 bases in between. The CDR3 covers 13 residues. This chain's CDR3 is CASSLSGANVLTF. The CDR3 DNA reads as TGTGCCAGTAGCCTATCTGGGGCCAACGTCCTGACTTTC.

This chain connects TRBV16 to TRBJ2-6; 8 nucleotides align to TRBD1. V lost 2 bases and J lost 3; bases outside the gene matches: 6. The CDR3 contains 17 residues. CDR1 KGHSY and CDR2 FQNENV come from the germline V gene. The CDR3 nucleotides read TGTGCCAGCAGCCAAGGGGACAGGTCGAGTGGGGCCAACGTCCTGACTTTC. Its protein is CASSQGDRSSGANVLTF.

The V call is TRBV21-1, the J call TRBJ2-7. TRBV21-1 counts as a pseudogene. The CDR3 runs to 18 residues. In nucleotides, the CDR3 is TGTGCCAGCAACCCGGGACCCCGTGGTAGACGTGGCTCCTACGAGCAGTACTTC. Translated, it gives CASNPGPRGRRGSYEQYF.

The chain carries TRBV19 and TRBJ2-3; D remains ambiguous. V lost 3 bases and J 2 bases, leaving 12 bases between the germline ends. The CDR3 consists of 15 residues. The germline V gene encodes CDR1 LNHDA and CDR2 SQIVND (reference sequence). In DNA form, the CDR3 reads TGTGCCAGTAGTATGGGCTGGACGGACACAGATACGCAGTATTTT. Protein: CASSMGWTDTDTQYF.

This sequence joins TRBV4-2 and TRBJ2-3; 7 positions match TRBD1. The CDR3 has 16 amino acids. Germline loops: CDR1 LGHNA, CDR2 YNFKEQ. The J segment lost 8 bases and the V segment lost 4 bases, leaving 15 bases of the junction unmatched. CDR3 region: CASSRTGASQRGTQYF. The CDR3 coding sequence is TGTGCCAGCAGCCGAACAGGGGCTAGCCAACGTGGTACGCAGTATTTT.

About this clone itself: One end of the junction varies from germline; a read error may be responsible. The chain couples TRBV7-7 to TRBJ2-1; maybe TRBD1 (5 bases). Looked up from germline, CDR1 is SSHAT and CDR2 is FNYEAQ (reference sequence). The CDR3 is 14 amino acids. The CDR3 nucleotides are TGTGCTAGCAGCCCAGGGCATACCAACAATGAGCAGTTCTTC. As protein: CASSPGHTNNEQFF.

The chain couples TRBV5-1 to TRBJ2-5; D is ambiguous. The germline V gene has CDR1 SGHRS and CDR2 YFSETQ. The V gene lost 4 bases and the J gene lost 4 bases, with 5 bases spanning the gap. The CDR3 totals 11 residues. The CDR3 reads CASSASETQYF. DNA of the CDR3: TGCGCCAGCAGCGCTTCAGAGACCCAGTACTTC.

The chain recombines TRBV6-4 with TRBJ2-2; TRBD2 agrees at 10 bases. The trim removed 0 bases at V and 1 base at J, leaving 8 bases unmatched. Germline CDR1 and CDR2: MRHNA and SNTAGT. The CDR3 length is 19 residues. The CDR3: CASSDSVSSGGRNTGELFF. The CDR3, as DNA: TGTGCCAGCAGTGACTCGGTGTCTAGCGGGGGCCGGAACACCGGGGAGCTGTTTTTT.

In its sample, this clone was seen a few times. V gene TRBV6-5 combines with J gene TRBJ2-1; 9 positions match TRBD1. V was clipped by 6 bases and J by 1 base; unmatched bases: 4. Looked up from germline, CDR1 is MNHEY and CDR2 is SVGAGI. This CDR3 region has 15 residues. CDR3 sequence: CASRTQGASYNEQFF. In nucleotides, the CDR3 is TGTGCCAGCAGGACACAGGGGGCTTCCTACAATGAGCAGTTCTTC.

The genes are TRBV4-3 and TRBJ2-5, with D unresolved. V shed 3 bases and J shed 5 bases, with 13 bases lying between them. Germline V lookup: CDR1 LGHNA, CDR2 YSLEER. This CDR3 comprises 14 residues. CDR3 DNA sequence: TGCGCCAGCAGCCAGGAGCTGGCAAGTGAGACCCAGTACTTC. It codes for CASSQELASETQYF.